These 16 T cell receptor beta chains were sequenced from one sample in a study of T cells in Graves' hyperthyroidism and ophthalmopathy. Amplified TCR beta CDR3 regions derived from RNA transcripts. The HTBI primer set was used in a first-round RT-PCR of the TCR CDR3. TCRdb reanalysed the multiplex PCR reads using MiXCR and keeps one entry per CDR3 protein. The repertoire includes about 600,000 distinct CDR3 sequences, approximately 15% of them detected once, and 6.5% to 9% sits in the top ten. Sample: blood. These receptors came from a young woman with Graves' ophthalmopathy.

The chain recombines TRBV25-1 with TRBJ2-7; a possible D gene is TRBD1 (5 bases). The CDR3 length is 13 residues. Germline CDR1 reads MGHDK; CDR2 reads SYGVNS. Trimming pared 6 bases from V and 2 bases from J, leaving 11 bases between. The CDR3 loop reads CASSRTRTYEQYF. CDR3 nucleotides: TGTGCCAGCAGCAGGACACGAACCTACGAGCAGTACTTC.

This clonotype was detected many times. CDR3 DNA sequence: TGTGCCGTGAGGGCTAGCGGGAGCCCGGTGCAGTTCTTC. This gives the protein CAVRASGSPVQFF. The chain couples TRBV30 to TRBJ2-1, with 10 bases aligning to TRBD2. After removal of 8 bases from V and 12 bases from J, the junction contained 13 bases not matched to a gene. CDR3 length equals 13 residues. Germline CDR1 reads GTSNPN; CDR2 reads SVGIG (reference sequence).

This clonotype was observed many times. This chain connects TRBV27 to TRBJ2-1; 7 bases match TRBD1. CDR1 is MNHEY and CDR2 is SMNVEV in the germline V gene (reference sequence). CDR3 length: 15 residues. J was trimmed by 8 bases and V by 1 base; bases with no gene match: 8. The CDR3 DNA reads as TGTGCCAGCAGTTTATTAGTGGCAGGGACAGATGAGCAGTTCTTC. It encodes CASSLLVAGTDEQFF.

The V gene is TRBV24-1, the J gene TRBJ2-7; 12 bases align to TRBD2. The germline gives CDR1 KGHDR, CDR2 SFDVKD. CDR3 length equals 19 residues. The ends lost 2 bases at V and 5 bases at J; junction bases unmatched: 15. The CDR3 reads CATSDSTPGLAGGVHEQYF. CDR3 in DNA: TGTGCCACCAGTGATTCGACGCCGGGGCTAGCGGGAGGGGTCCACGAGCAGTACTTC.

This clonotype has ten or more counts. The CDR3, as DNA: TGTGCCAGCAGCACGGGACAGGGGGCCGGTGCCGGGGAGCTGTTTTTT. This translates into CASSTGQGAGAGELFF. The rearrangement links TRBV7-2 to TRBJ2-2; 12 bases align to TRBD1. V shed 5 bases, J shed 6 bases, and the junction held 7 bases outside the gene matches. The CDR3 length is 16 residues. Germline values: CDR1 SGHTA, CDR2 FQGNSA.

In this sample, this clonotype turned up many times. V usage is TRBV11-2 and J usage is TRBJ2-3; D is ambiguous. Germline CDR1 SGHAT, CDR2 FQNNGV. This CDR3 comprises 14 residues. Trimming shortened V by 5 bases and J by 0 bases, and 9 bases separated the two germline ends. The CDR3 loop is CASSPWGSTDTQYF. The CDR3 bases are TGTGCCAGCAGCCCCTGGGGAAGCACAGATACGCAGTATTTT.

In regard to this clonotype: A much larger clone lies one base from this, so it may be a read error. The chain joins TRBV2 to TRBJ2-3, with 7 bases identical to TRBD2. V shed 4 bases, J shed 2 bases, and the junction held 6 bases outside the gene matches. Per germline, CDR1 SNHLY and CDR2 FYNNEI. The CDR3 consists of 15 residues. CDR3 sequence reads: CASSGPGGATDTQYF. DNA for the CDR3: TGTGCCAGCAGTGGACCGGGAGGAGCCACAGATACGCAGTATTTT.

This clonotype has just a few counts. The gene calls are TRBV14 and TRBJ2-7, with 14 bases lining up with TRBD2. Germline lookup yields CDR1 SGHDN and CDR2 FVKESK. This CDR3 is built from 16 residues. J was trimmed by 6 bases and V by 4 bases; bases with no gene match: 8. CDR3 sequence reads: CASSPVGLAGVSEQYF. CDR3 in DNA: TGTGCCAGCAGCCCCGTGGGACTAGCGGGAGTATCCGAGCAGTACTTC.

In this sample, this clonotype turned up a few times. The chain uses TRBV9 and TRBJ2-2, with 13 bases that match TRBD2. V dropped 0 bases and J dropped 3; count of bases not matched to a gene: 2. Germline V CDR1 and CDR2: SGDLS, YYNGEE. The CDR3 is made up of 17 amino acids. The CDR3 protein is CASSVGGLAGHTGELFF. In DNA form, the CDR3 reads TGTGCCAGCAGCGTAGGGGGACTAGCGGGGCACACCGGGGAGCTGTTTTTT.

The chain couples TRBV7-9 to TRBJ2-7; 10 bases align to TRBD1. V lost 3 bases to trimming and J lost 5 bases; unmatched junction nucleotides: 13. The CDR3 length is 17 residues. The V gene's germline CDR1 is SEHNR and CDR2 FQNEAQ (reference sequence). The CDR3 nucleotides read TGTGCCAGCAGCTTGCTGCTTCGGGGGACAGGGGCCCACGAGCAGTACTTC. It translates to CASSLLLRGTGAHEQYF. Combining the CDR3 with reference TRBV7-9 and TRBJ2-7 gives the whole variable domain DTGVSQNPRHKITKRGQNVTFRCDPISEHNRLYWYRQTLGQGPEFLTYFQNEAQLEKSRLLSDRFSAERPKGSFSTLEIQRTEQGDSAMYLCASSLLLRGTGAHEQYFGPGTRLTVT.

This clonotype was seen ten or more times. This chain links TRBV13 with TRBJ2-7; D unclear. The V gene's germline CDR1 is PRHDT and CDR2 FYEKMQ (reference sequence). V shed 5 bases and J shed 1 base, with 15 bases lying between them. The CDR3 extends over 15 amino acids. The CDR3 DNA is TGTGCCAGCAGCCCCCCCTGGCCCGCATCCTACGAGCAGTACTTC. Amino acids: CASSPPWPASYEQYF.

This clonotype came up many times. The chain is built from TRBV20-1 and TRBJ2-5; D may be TRBD1 (6 bases). Germline values: CDR1 DFQATT, CDR2 SNEGSKA (reference sequence). V dropped 6 bases and J dropped 3 bases, with 17 bases sitting between them. CDR3 length equals 14 residues. The CDR3 is CSAPGALSKETQYF. The CDR3 DNA sequence: TGCAGTGCCCCAGGGGCTCTTAGCAAAGAGACCCAGTACTTC.

Regarding this clonotype: One end of the junction varies from germline; a read error may be responsible. The chain joins TRBV7-9 to TRBJ2-3; 12 nucleotides agree with TRBD2. Germline values: CDR1 SEHNR, CDR2 FQNEAQ (reference sequence). The CDR3 sequence is 18 residues long. CDR3 in amino acids: CASSQGVILAGGVDTQYF. CDR3 coding DNA: TGCGCCAGCAGCCAAGGGGTCATACTAGCGGGAGGAGTAGATACGCAGTATTTT.

This chain uses TRBV29-1 with TRBJ1-4, with 10 positions matching TRBD1. Unmatched junction bases numbered 4, after V lost 4 bases and J lost 5 bases. The germline CDR1 and CDR2 sequences are SQVTM and ANQGSEA. The CDR3 spans 14 residues. The CDR3 spells CSVAWGQGNEKLFF. The CDR3 DNA sequence: TGCAGCGTTGCTTGGGGACAGGGGAATGAAAAACTGTTTTTT.

This clonotype was observed a few times. The V call is TRBV7-9, the J call TRBJ1-4; TRBD1 aligns across 7 bases. V was clipped by 0 bases and J by 7 bases; unmatched bases: 5. Per the germline V gene, CDR1 is SEHNR and CDR2 is FQNEAQ (reference sequence). The CDR3 runs to 15 residues. The chain's CDR3 is CASSLAGTAGEKLFF. DNA of the CDR3: TGTGCCAGCAGCTTAGCGGGGACAGCCGGTGAAAAACTGTTTTTT.

The sample holds a few counts of this clonotype. CDR3 protein: CASSLSGTYSGNTIYF. The CDR3 DNA follows: TGTGCCAGCAGTCTCTCCGGGACGTACTCTGGAAACACCATATATTTT. J is TRBJ1-3 and V is TRBV6-1; possible D gene TRBD1, 5 bases. The V and J ends lost 5 bases and 0 bases respectively, with 14 bases between them. The length of the CDR3 is 16 residues. The germline CDR1 and CDR2 sequences are MNHNS and SASEGT.